This T cell receptor beta chain was sequenced in a study of T cell repertoires in ileal Crohn's disease. Notes on the study in general: Sorted CD8 T cells held more high-frequency clones than CD4.

Time point specified: neoterminal ileum biopsy at postoperative endoscopy, about 6 months after surgery. Here immunoSEQ multiplex PCR was the method, and the copy in TCRdb shows in-frame clones only, minus some. The profile covers over 10,000 clones, with approximately 80% appearing a single time and more than 15% taken by the ten largest. The CDR3 sequence is 15 residues long. Germline loops: CDR1 LGHNA, CDR2 YSLEER. V dropped 4 bases and J dropped 8; count of bases not matched to a gene: 5. Comments on this clone: Its antigen is undetermined.

The sequenced sample consisted of ileal tissue. The receptor was derived from an adult with Crohn's disease. The chain uses TRBV4-3 and TRBJ1-6; TRBD1 matches at 10 bases. The CDR3: CASSLTGGPDSPLHF. CDR3 DNA: TGCGCCAGCAGCCTGACAGGGGGCCCCGATTCACCCCTCCACTTT.